These 22 T cell receptor beta chains were all obtained from the same sample, sequenced in a study of T cell clonotyping in hematopoietic cell transplantation. Described time point: recipient sample about 28 days before transplant, after cytoreduction. Method: immunoSEQ multiplex PCR; TCRdb's copy keeps in-frame clones and lacks some. The repertoire holds tens of thousands of clones, 90% to 96% seen once, with approximately 1.8% in the top ten. Sequenced material: peripheral blood mononuclear cells, taken before stem cell transplant. The receptor source for this set is a woman in her forties or fifties with acute myeloid leukemia. Some clones in this sample may be carry-over from other donors' samples.

V and J are TRBV7-6 and TRBJ2-1, with 11 bases matching TRBD2. Germline trimming cut 1 base from V and 7 bases from J; bases unmatched to any gene: 6. Germline-derived CDR1 and CDR2 are SGHVS and FNYEAQ. This CDR3 has 16 amino acids. CDR3 in amino acids: CASSLVGTSGWNEQFF. CDR3 bases: TGTGCCAGCAGCTTAGTCGGGACTAGCGGTTGGAATGAGCAGTTCTTC.

The genes are TRBV30 and TRBJ2-2, with no clear D. Deletions cut 4 bases from V and 3 bases from J, with 6 bases between. From germline, CDR1 is GTSNPN and CDR2 SVGIG (reference sequence). The CDR3 runs to 12 residues. The CDR3: CAWTADTGELFF. CDR3 nucleotide sequence: TGTGCCTGGACCGCCGACACCGGGGAGCTGTTTTTT.

The chain carries TRBV25-1 and TRBJ1-2; 7 bases line up with TRBD1. This CDR3 is built from 13 residues. J lost 3 bases, V lost 9 bases, and 7 bases had no gene match. In germline, CDR1 is MGHDK, CDR2 SYGVNS. CDR3 in amino acids: CASQPTGHYGYTF. As DNA, the CDR3 is TGTGCCAGTCAACCGACAGGGCACTATGGCTACACCTTC.

V gene TRBV9 combines with J gene TRBJ1-4; no firm D call. Trimming took 0 bases from V and 7 from J, leaving 13 bases between them. CDR3 length: 15 amino acids. Per germline, CDR1 SGDLS and CDR2 YYNGEE. DNA of the CDR3: TGTGCCAGCAGCGTAGCAGACCATCTTAGTGAAAAACTGTTTTTT. It codes for CASSVADHLSEKLFF.

The chain combines TRBV9 with TRBJ1-1; D call uncertain. The CDR3 sequence is 14 residues long. V lost 0 bases, J lost 1 base, and 7 bases lay in between. From germline, CDR1 is SGDLS and CDR2 YYNGEE. The CDR3 bases are TGTGCCAGCAGCGTAGTTCAAGCGAACACTGAAGCTTTCTTT. Amino acids: CASSVVQANTEAFF.

The chain has TRBV2 and TRBJ1-1; D is unresolved. With 6 bases removed from V and 3 bases from J, the gap between germline ends came to 8 bases. Looked up from germline, CDR1 is SNHLY and CDR2 is FYNNEI. The CDR3 has 12 amino acids. CDR3 sequence reads: CASSRIHTEAFF. CDR3 DNA: TGTGCCAGCAGCAGGATCCACACTGAAGCTTTCTTT.

The chain links TRBV15 to TRBJ1-6; maybe TRBD1 (5 bases). Germline CDR1 and CDR2: LNHNV and YYDKDF (reference sequence). CDR3 length: 15 residues. Trimming left V 3 bases short and J 8 bases short, with 14 bases between. CDR3 nucleotides: TGTGCCACCAGCAGGGGGACGGGATTACATTCACCCCTCCACTTT. The encoded protein is CATSRGTGLHSPLHF.

The J gene is TRBJ1-1, the V gene TRBV19; D not resolved. The CDR3 runs 12 residues. Germline V gene data show CDR1 as LNHDA and CDR2 as SQIVND (reference sequence). Trimming shortened V by 5 bases and J by 6 bases, and 10 bases separated the two germline ends. This chain's CDR3 is CASSLGYAEAFF. Written as DNA, the CDR3 is TGTGCCAGTAGTCTGGGGTACGCTGAAGCTTTCTTT.

This clone has a single count. CDR3 nucleotides: TGTGCCAGCAGCTTGGAAGGGACACACTCTGGAAACACCATATATTTT. Protein sequence: CASSLEGTHSGNTIYF. The chain uses TRBV7-9 and TRBJ1-3; a possible D gene is TRBD1 (6 bases). CDR1 is SEHNR and CDR2 is FQNEAQ in the germline V gene (reference sequence). The CDR3 is 16 amino acids. V was clipped by 3 bases and J by 0 bases, with 12 bases between them.

The chain has TRBV2 and TRBJ1-1; no clear D. Germline CDR1 and CDR2: SNHLY and FYNNEI. V lost 5 bases and J lost 1, with 8 bases in between. The length of the CDR3 is 13 residues. CDR3 DNA: TGTGCCAGCAGTTTGGACGGGAACACTGAAGCTTTCTTT. Its translation: CASSLDGNTEAFF.

This clone was found once. The chain couples TRBV27 to TRBJ2-7; 14 positions match TRBD2. The CDR3 sequence is 17 residues long. V shed 6 bases, J shed 4 bases, and the junction held 11 bases outside the gene matches. Per germline, CDR1 MNHEY and CDR2 SMNVEV (reference sequence). CDR3 nucleotides: TGTGCCAGCAGAATTTCGGGGACTAGCGGGAGATCTTACGAGCAGTACTTC. It is translated as CASRISGTSGRSYEQYF.

The chain employs TRBV28 and TRBJ1-2; no reliable D call. Germline loops: CDR1 MDHEN, CDR2 SYDVKM. V was trimmed by 7 bases and J by 2 bases, leaving 8 bases between them. This CDR3 spans 12 amino acids. The CDR3: CASNTMNYGYTF. In nucleotides, the CDR3 is TGTGCCAGCAATACGATGAACTATGGCTACACCTTC.

The chain carries TRBV9 and TRBJ2-1; TRBD1 aligns across 10 bases. This CDR3 is built from 15 residues. J lost 4 bases, V lost 4 bases, and 5 bases had no gene match. CDR1 SGDLS and CDR2 YYNGEE come from the germline V gene. CDR3 amino acids: CASSPRDRGYNEQFF. The CDR3 coding sequence is TGTGCCAGCAGCCCCCGGGACAGGGGATACAATGAGCAGTTCTTC.

This rearrangement joins TRBV4-1 to TRBJ2-7; D gene uncertain. CDR1 MGHRA and CDR2 YSYEKL come from the germline V gene. The V gene lost 1 base and the J gene lost 2 bases, with 9 bases spanning the gap. The CDR3 extends over 14 amino acids. The CDR3 nucleotides read TGCGCCAGCAGCCAAGGGATGGGCGCCTACGAGCAGTACTTC. As protein: CASSQGMGAYEQYF.

The V call is TRBV19, the J call TRBJ2-7; TRBD2 matches 13 bases. The trim removed 3 bases at V and 3 bases at J, leaving 2 bases unmatched. The germline gives CDR1 LNHDA, CDR2 SQIVND (reference sequence). The CDR3 covers 15 residues. The CDR3 loop is CASSMGLAGFYEQYF. The CDR3 DNA reads as TGTGCCAGTAGTATGGGACTAGCGGGATTCTACGAGCAGTACTTC. The complete variable domain, with remaining parts taken from reference TRBV19 and TRBJ2-7, reads DGGITQSPKYLFRKEGQNVTLSCEQNLNHDAMYWYRQDPGQGLRLIYYSQIVNDFQKGDIAEGYSVSREKKESFPLTVTSAQKNPTAFYLCASSMGLAGFYEQYFGPGTRLTVT.

The rearrangement joins TRBV28 to TRBJ1-5; maybe TRBD1 (5 bases). The CDR3 extends over 13 amino acids. CDR1 and CDR2 (germline): MDHEN, SYDVKM. The ends were cut back, 5 bases at V and 7 bases at J, with 12 bases in the middle. Written as DNA, the CDR3 is TGTGCCAGCAGTCCAGGGATAAGACAGCCCCAGCATTTT. Residues: CASSPGIRQPQHF. Drawing the rest from reference TRBV28 and TRBJ1-5, the complete variable domain is DVKVTQSSRYLVKRTGEKVFLECVQDMDHENMFWYRQDPGLGLRLIYFSYDVKMKEKGDIPEGYSVSREKKERFSLILESASTNQTSMYLCASSPGIRQPQHFGDGTRLSIL.

The chain combines TRBV15 with TRBJ1-5; 9 nucleotides agree with TRBD1. The CDR3 covers 19 residues. V dropped 4 bases and J dropped 2; count of bases not matched to a gene: 15. From germline, CDR1 is LNHNV and CDR2 YYDKDF (reference sequence). The CDR3 DNA sequence: TGTGCCACCAGCACGTCGGACAGGGGTGGGCGTTTTGGCAATCAGCCCCAGCATTTT. This gives the protein CATSTSDRGGRFGNQPQHF. Full variable domain (missing parts from reference TRBV15 and TRBJ1-5): DAMVIQNPRYQVTQFGKPVTLSCSQTLNHNVMYWYQQKSSQAPKLLFHYYDKDFNNEADTPDNFQSRRPNTSFCFLDIRSPGLGDTAMYLCATSTSDRGGRFGNQPQHFGDGTRLSIL.

V gene TRBV7-2 combines with J gene TRBJ2-4, with a possible D match to TRBD2 (7 bases). Trimming took off 5 bases at V and 5 bases at J, with 13 bases between the two ends. Germline V CDR1 and CDR2: SGHTA, FQGNSA. This CDR3 comprises 14 residues. The CDR3 DNA follows: TGTGCCAGCAGCAGGGGGGGGCCAGAAAACATTCAGTACTTC. Amino acid sequence: CASSRGGPENIQYF.

This chain uses TRBV27 with TRBJ1-2; D unresolved. V was pared by 4 bases and J by 7 bases, with 19 bases between. Germline V lookup: CDR1 MNHEY, CDR2 SMNVEV (reference sequence). The CDR3 covers 15 residues. The CDR3 spells CASSSNLFSASGYTF. DNA of the CDR3: TGTGCCAGCAGTTCCAATCTTTTCTCTGCGAGTGGCTACACCTTC.

V is TRBV5-1 and J is TRBJ1-3, with D perhaps matching TRBD1 (5 bases). Deletions cut 4 bases from V and 0 bases from J, with 20 bases between. The CDR3 is 18 amino acids. Germline CDR1 SGHRS, CDR2 YFSETQ. As DNA, the CDR3 is TGCGCCAGCAGCCGGGGGACTATGATACCCGCCTCTGGAAACACCATATATTTT. It encodes CASSRGTMIPASGNTIYF.

The V gene is TRBV21-1, the J gene TRBJ2-5; the tabulated D call, TRBD1, remains unverified against the DNA. TRBV21-1 is a documented pseudogene. This CDR3 is built from 15 residues. The CDR3 coding sequence is TGTGCCAGCTGCCGATTCGGCAGGGATCAAGAGACCCAGTACTTC. Translation gives CASCRFGRDQETQYF.

This chain connects TRBV6-5 to TRBJ1-2, with D possibly matching TRBD1 (6 bases). This CDR3 is 14 amino acids long. Germline V lookup: CDR1 MNHEY, CDR2 SVGAGI. Trimming took 4 bases from V and 4 from J, leaving 13 bases between them. CDR3 amino acids: CASSSRQVIYGYTF. CDR3 coding DNA: TGTGCCAGCAGTTCCCGACAGGTGATCTATGGCTACACCTTC.